The clone carrying this T cell receptor beta chain was seen once. The record originates from a study of blood T cell repertoires in COVID-19. Across the whole study: Specimens from acute and convalescent COVID-19 originated in the United States, Italy and Spain. In each case, the material was cDNA or gDNA derived from T cells, B-cell-depleted T cells, or PBMCs.

CDR3 size: 16 residues. Germline CDR1 and CDR2: MNHEY and SVGEGT. Unmatched junction bases numbered 14, after V lost 6 bases and J lost 4 bases. Original processing methods: From reference gene primer amplification, estimates of nucleated cell counts were derived. Here immunoSEQ multiplex PCR was the method, and the copy in TCRdb shows in-frame clones only, minus some. The V and J calls and clone size were taken over from that table, and D and trimming were inferred from the DNA. The table has about 100,000 clones, just over 90% seen once; the top ten hold roughly 1.9%. The sequencing sample was made of peripheral blood. The chain joins TRBV6-2 or TRBV6-3 to TRBJ2-5; 7 bases line up with TRBD2. The receptor's source is a man aged 45 to 65 with active COVID-19. The CDR3: CASSDPRGVQIETQYF. The DNA of the CDR3 is TGTGCCAGCAGCGACCCCCGGGGGGTACAAATAGAGACCCAGTACTTC.